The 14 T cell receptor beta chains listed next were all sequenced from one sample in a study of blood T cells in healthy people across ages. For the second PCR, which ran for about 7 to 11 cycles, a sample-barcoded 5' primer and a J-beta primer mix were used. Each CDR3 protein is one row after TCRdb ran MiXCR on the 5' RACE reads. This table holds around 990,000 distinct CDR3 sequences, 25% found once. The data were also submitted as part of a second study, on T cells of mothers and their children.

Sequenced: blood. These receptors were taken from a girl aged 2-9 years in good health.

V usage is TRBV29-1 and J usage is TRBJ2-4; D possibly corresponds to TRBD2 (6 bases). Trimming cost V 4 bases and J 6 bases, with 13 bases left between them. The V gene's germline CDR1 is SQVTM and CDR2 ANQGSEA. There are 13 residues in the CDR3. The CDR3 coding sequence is TGCAGCGTTGTCCCCCAGGAGGGAAACATTCAGTACTTC. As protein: CSVVPQEGNIQYF.

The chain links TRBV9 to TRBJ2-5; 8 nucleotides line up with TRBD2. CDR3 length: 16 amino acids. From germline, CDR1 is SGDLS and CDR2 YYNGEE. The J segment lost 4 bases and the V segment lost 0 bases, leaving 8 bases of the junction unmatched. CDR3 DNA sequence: TGTGCCAGCAGCGTAGTGCCAGCGGGAGTGGGAGAGACCCAGTACTTC. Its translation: CASSVVPAGVGETQYF.

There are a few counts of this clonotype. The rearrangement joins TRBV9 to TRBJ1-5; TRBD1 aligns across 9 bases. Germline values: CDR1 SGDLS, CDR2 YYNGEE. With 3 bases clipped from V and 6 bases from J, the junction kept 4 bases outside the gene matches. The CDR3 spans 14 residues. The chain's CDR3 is CASSEGTGSQPQHF. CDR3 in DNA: TGTGCCAGCAGCGAAGGGACAGGGAGTCAGCCCCAGCATTTT. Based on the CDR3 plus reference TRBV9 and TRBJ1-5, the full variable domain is DSGVTQTPKHLITATGQRVTLRCSPRSGDLSVYWYQQSLDQGLQFLIQYYNGEERAKGNILERFSAQQFPDLHSELNLSSLELGDSALYFCASSEGTGSQPQHFGDGTRLSIL.

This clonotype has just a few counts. CDR3 sequence: CASSLSRTSGGTQYF. The CDR3 DNA is TGTGCCAGCAGCTTATCCCGGACTAGCGGTGGGACCCAGTACTTC. V gene TRBV7-2 combines with J gene TRBJ2-5; TRBD2 matches 10 bases. With V trimmed by 2 bases and J by 7 bases, 7 bases remained unmatched. CDR1 is SGHTA, CDR2 FQGNSA, per germline. CDR3 length: 15 amino acids. Full variable domain (remainder filled in from reference TRBV7-2 and TRBJ2-5): GAGVSQSPSNKVTEKGKDVELRCDPISGHTALYWYRQSLGQGLEFLIYFQGNSAPDKSGLPSDRFSAERTGGSVSTLTIQRTQQEDSAVYLCASSLSRTSGGTQYFGPGTRLLVL.

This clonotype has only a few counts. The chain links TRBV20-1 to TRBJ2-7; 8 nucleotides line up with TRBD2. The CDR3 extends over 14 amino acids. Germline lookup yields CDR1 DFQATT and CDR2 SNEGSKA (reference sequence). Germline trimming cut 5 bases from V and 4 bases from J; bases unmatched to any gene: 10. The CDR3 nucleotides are TGCAGTGCTGGGGGGAGAGCGGGAGATTACGAGCAGTACTTC. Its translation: CSAGGRAGDYEQYF.

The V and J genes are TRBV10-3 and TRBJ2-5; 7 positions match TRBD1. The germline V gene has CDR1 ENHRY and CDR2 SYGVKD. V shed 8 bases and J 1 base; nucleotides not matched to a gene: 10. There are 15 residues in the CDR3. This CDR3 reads CAIGDKGQPQETQYF. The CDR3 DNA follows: TGTGCCATCGGCGACAAGGGACAGCCCCAAGAGACCCAGTACTTC.

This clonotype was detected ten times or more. The CDR3 reads CASSYRGGNTEAFF. Here the CDR3 DNA reads TGTGCCAGCAGTTACAGAGGGGGGAACACTGAAGCTTTCTTT. This chain uses TRBV6-5 with TRBJ1-1; D may be TRBD1 (6 bases). V lost 2 bases, J lost 1 base, and 8 bases lay in between. The germline V gene encodes CDR1 MNHEY and CDR2 SVGAGI. This CDR3 is built from 14 residues.

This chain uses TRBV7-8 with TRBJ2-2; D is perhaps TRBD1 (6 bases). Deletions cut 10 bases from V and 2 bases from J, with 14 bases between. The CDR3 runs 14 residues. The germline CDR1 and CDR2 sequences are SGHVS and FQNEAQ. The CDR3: CATLGGFNTGELFF. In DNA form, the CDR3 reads TGTGCCACCCTAGGGGGTTTCAACACCGGGGAGCTGTTTTTT.

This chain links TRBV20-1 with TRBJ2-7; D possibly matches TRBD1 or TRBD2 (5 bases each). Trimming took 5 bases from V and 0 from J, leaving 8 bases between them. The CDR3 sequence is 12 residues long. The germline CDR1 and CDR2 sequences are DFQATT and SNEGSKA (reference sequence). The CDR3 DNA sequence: TGCAGTGCTGGGGGTGCCTCCTACGAGCAGTACTTC. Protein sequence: CSAGGASYEQYF.

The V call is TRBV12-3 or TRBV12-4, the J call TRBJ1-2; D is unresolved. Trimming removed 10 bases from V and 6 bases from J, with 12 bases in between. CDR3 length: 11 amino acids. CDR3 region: CAIEEANGYTF. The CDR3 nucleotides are TGTGCCATAGAGGAGGCAAATGGCTACACCTTC.

DNA of the CDR3: TGCAGCGTTGAAGATAGGGGGGAAGGGGGATCCTACGAGCAGTACTTC. Its protein is CSVEDRGEGGSYEQYF. The chain is built from TRBV29-1 and TRBJ2-7; tentatively, D is TRBD1 or TRBD2 (6 bases each). The CDR3 has 16 amino acids. Germline V gene sequence: CDR1 SQVTM, CDR2 ANQGSEA. Trimming shortened V by 0 bases and J by 1 base, and 16 bases separated the two germline ends.

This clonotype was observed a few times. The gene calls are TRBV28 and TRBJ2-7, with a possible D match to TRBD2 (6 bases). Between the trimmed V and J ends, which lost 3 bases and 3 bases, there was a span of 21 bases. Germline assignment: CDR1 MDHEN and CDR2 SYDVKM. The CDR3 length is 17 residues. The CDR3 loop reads CASSFAGSAGPIYEQYF. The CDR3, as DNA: TGTGCCAGCAGTTTCGCGGGGTCGGCAGGGCCCATCTACGAGCAGTACTTC.

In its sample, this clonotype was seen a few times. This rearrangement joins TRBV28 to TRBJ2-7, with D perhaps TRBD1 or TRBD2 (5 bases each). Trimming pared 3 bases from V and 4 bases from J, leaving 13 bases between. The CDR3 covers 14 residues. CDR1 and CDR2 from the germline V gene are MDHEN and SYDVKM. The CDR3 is CASSLPGPPYEQYF. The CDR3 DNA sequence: TGTGCCAGCAGTTTGCCGGGGCCCCCATACGAGCAGTACTTC.

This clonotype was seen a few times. This chain's CDR3 is CASSLDRADPRDTQYF. In DNA form, the CDR3 reads TGCGCCAGCAGCTTGGATCGAGCGGATCCCCGGGATACGCAGTATTTT. The chain joins TRBV5-1 to TRBJ2-3; D is possibly TRBD2 (5 bases). V lost 0 bases to trimming and J lost 6 bases, with 17 bases between them. The CDR3 totals 16 residues. Germline CDR1 and CDR2: SGHRS and YFSETQ.